These T cell receptor beta chains were read from a single sample in a study of shared clonotypes between healthy human individuals. Only in-frame clones appear in the TCRdb table, and some are missing; sequencing was by immunoSEQ multiplex PCR. The data show about half a million clones, about 78% seen once. Sequencing input: PBMCs. The source is a woman aged 40 to 50 in good health. Some clones in this sample may be carry-over from other donors' samples. Each CDR3 is given with its conserved first and last residue. The D gene is left open where the match is weak. The size entry is marked missing in some rows and otherwise reads once, few, many or a size class.

CDR3nt | CDR3aa | len | j_gene | d_gene | abundance | v_gene
TGTGCCAGCAGCGGGACTAGCGGGACCGGGGAGCTGTTTTTT | CASSGTSGTGELFF | 14 | TRBJ2-2 | TRBD2 | . | TRBV7-2
TGTGCCAGCAGCTCGACTAGCGGGAGTTGGAATGAGCAGTTCTTC | CASSSTSGSWNEQFF | 15 | TRBJ2-1 | TRBD2 | . | TRBV7-8
TGTGCCAGCAGTTTGGGGACGATCGGGGAGACCCAGTACTTC | CASSLGTIGETQYF | 14 | TRBJ2-5 | . | . | TRBV28
TGTGCCACCAGCAGAGTCTACGGACTAGCGGGGGCGAACACCGGGGAGCTGTTTTTT | CATSRVYGLAGANTGELFF | 19 | TRBJ2-2 | TRBD2 | few | TRBV15
TGTGCCACCAGCAGGGGACAGACCACAGATACGCAGTATTTT | CATSRGQTTDTQYF | 14 | TRBJ2-3 | TRBD1 | . | TRBV15
TGTGCCACCAGCAGTTTTAGCGGGCAAGAGACCCAGTACTTC | CATSSFSGQETQYF | 14 | TRBJ2-5 | TRBD2 | . | TRBV15
TGTGCCTGGAGTGTACAACTCGATACGCAGTATTTT | CAWSVQLDTQYF | 12 | TRBJ2-3 | . | . | TRBV30
TGTGCCAGCAGCCCCCAAGGCGGGCCGGGGACTAGGGTGGAGACCCAGTACTTC | CASSPQGGPGTRVETQYF | 18 | TRBJ2-5 | TRBD2 | . | TRBV4-2
TGTGCCAGCAGACCAGGGACTAGCGGGAGGTACGAGCAGTACTTC | CASRPGTSGRYEQYF | 15 | TRBJ2-7 | TRBD2 | . | TRBV6-6
TGTGCCAGCAGCTTGGCCCCGACTAGCGGAATGGGGGAGACCCAGTACTTC | CASSLAPTSGMGETQYF | 17 | TRBJ2-5 | TRBD2 | few | TRBV5-4
TGCGCCAGCAGTAGGACAGGGGCGGGGGAGACCCAGTACTTC | CASSRTGAGETQYF | 14 | TRBJ2-5 | TRBD1 | . | TRBV5-1
TGCGCCAGCAGCCAAGACACCAGCGGGATGCCCCTGTTCTTC | CASSQDTSGMPLFF | 14 | TRBJ2-1 | TRBD2 | . | TRBV4-3
TGTGCTAGCAGCGCCGGGGGGGATACTGAAGCTTTCTTT | CASSAGGDTEAFF | 13 | TRBJ1-1 | . | once | TRBV7-7
TGCGCCAGCACCCGGGACAGGGGAGGGGGCACTGAAGCTTTCTTT | CASTRDRGGGTEAFF | 15 | TRBJ1-1 | TRBD1 | . | TRBV5-1
TGTGCCAGCAGTGAATATGCGGGAGGGACCTACGAGCAGTACTTC | CASSEYAGGTYEQYF | 15 | TRBJ2-7 | TRBD2 | . | TRBV25-1
TGTGCCAGCACATTAGCGGGTACCGGGGAGCTGTTTTTT | CASTLAGTGELFF | 13 | TRBJ2-2 | TRBD2 | many | TRBV9
TGTGCCAGCAGCGGGAGGACAGGGGACCCCACAGATACGCAGTATTTT | CASSGRTGDPTDTQYF | 16 | TRBJ2-3 | TRBD1 | . | TRBV7-9
TGTGCCAGCAGCTGGACAGGGAGGGTGAACACTGAAGCTTTCTTT | CASSWTGRVNTEAFF | 15 | TRBJ1-1 | TRBD1 | . | TRBV5-4
TGCGCCAGCAGCCAAAATAGGGGGAACACAGATACGCAGTATTTT | CASSQNRGNTDTQYF | 15 | TRBJ2-3 | . | . | TRBV4-1
TGTGCCAGCAGCCCGTACAGGGACACCGGGGAGCTGTTTTTT | CASSPYRDTGELFF | 14 | TRBJ2-2 | . | . | TRBV11-2
TGTGCCAGCAGCTTCCGGGGGCGAGATTCAACTAATGAAAAACTGTTTTTT | CASSFRGRDSTNEKLFF | 17 | TRBJ1-4 | . | once | TRBV2
TGTGCCAGCAGCTTACATGGGGGAGGATTTGAAAAACTGTTTTTT | CASSLHGGGFEKLFF | 15 | TRBJ1-4 | . | . | TRBV7-9
TGCGCCAGCAGCCAAGATCGCGAGTACACTGAAGCTTTCTTT | CASSQDREYTEAFF | 14 | TRBJ1-1 | . | . | TRBV4-1
TGTGCCAGCCTCGGGACTCGGGACGAGCAGTACTTC | CASLGTRDEQYF | 12 | TRBJ2-7 | . | . | TRBV2
TGTGCCAGTAGTTACAGGGGGCGCGACACAGATACGCAGTATTTT | CASSYRGRDTDTQYF | 15 | TRBJ2-3 | TRBD1 | . | TRBV19
TGTGCCAGTAGTATAGACTACACAGATACGCAGTATTTT | CASSIDYTDTQYF | 13 | TRBJ2-3 | . | few | TRBV19
TGCGCCAGCAGCCAAGTGAATCGACTAGCGGGAGCCGCCTACGAGCAGTACTTC | CASSQVNRLAGAAYEQYF | 18 | TRBJ2-7 | TRBD2 | . | TRBV4-3
TGTGCCAGCAGCTCTTGGGGACTAGCGGGAGCAGAGACCCAGTACTTC | CASSSWGLAGAETQYF | 16 | TRBJ2-5 | TRBD2 | . | TRBV14
TGTGCCAGCAGCCTCCAGGGAAATGAGCAGTTCTTC | CASSLQGNEQFF | 12 | TRBJ2-1 | . | . | TRBV4-2
TGTGCCAGCAGCCCCATAGCGGAGAGAGATACGCAGTATTTT | CASSPIAERDTQYF | 14 | TRBJ2-3 | . | . | TRBV7-9
TGTGCCAGCAGTTTGGGGCAGCCCCAGCATTTT | CASSLGQPQHF | 11 | TRBJ1-5 | . | once | TRBV28
TGTGCCAGCAGTTTACAACAGGGGGTTCGGGAGACCCAGTACTTC | CASSLQQGVRETQYF | 15 | TRBJ2-5 | TRBD1 | . | TRBV27
TGCGCCAGCAGCCAAGATATGTGGACAACCTACCCCGAGACTGAAGCTTTCTTT | CASSQDMWTTYPETEAFF | 18 | TRBJ1-1 | . | . | TRBV4-1
TGTGCCAGCAGGGACGGACTAGCGGGAGAGATAGAGACCCAGTACTTC | CASRDGLAGEIETQYF | 16 | TRBJ2-5 | TRBD2 | . | TRBV2
TGTGCCAGCAGCTTAGTGGTGGGCACAGATACGCAGTATTTT | CASSLVVGTDTQYF | 14 | TRBJ2-3 | . | . | TRBV7-9
TGTGCCAGCAGCAAAGGACAGGGGGCAAAGGAGCGGGAGACCCAGTACTTC | CASSKGQGAKERETQYF | 17 | TRBJ2-5 | TRBD1 | . | TRBV9
TGTGCCAGCAGCGGGGTGAGCTCCTACAATGAGCAGTTCTTC | CASSGVSSYNEQFF | 14 | TRBJ2-1 | . | once | TRBV27
TGTGCCTGGAGTCCCGGACTAGCGGGAGCCGGGGAGCTGTTTTTT | CAWSPGLAGAGELFF | 15 | TRBJ2-2 | TRBD2 | . | TRBV30
TGCAGCGCTGAACCCCGGACAGGACCCTACAATGAGCAGTTCTTC | CSAEPRTGPYNEQFF | 15 | TRBJ2-1 | TRBD1 | . | TRBV29-1
TGTGCCAGCAGTTCTAGGAACACCGGGGAGCTGTTTTTT | CASSSRNTGELFF | 13 | TRBJ2-2 | . | . | TRBV7-9
TGCAGCGTTGAAGAAGGGACAATCCAAGAGACCCAGTACTTC | CSVEEGTIQETQYF | 14 | TRBJ2-5 | . | few | TRBV29-1
TGTGCCAGCAAGGGACTAGCGGGAGACACCGGGGAGCTGTTTTTT | CASKGLAGDTGELFF | 15 | TRBJ2-2 | TRBD2 | . | TRBV6-1
TGTGCCAGCAACCCAACCCCCGGGACAGGGGAAGAAAAACTGTTTTTT | CASNPTPGTGEEKLFF | 16 | TRBJ1-4 | TRBD1 | . | TRBV6-6
TGTGCCAGCAGAGAAGGAGCGGGCAATGAGCAGTTCTTC | CASREGAGNEQFF | 13 | TRBJ2-1 | . | . | TRBV28
TGTGCCAGCAGTGAATACGCCAGGGGAGGTGAGCAGTTCTTC | CASSEYARGGEQFF | 14 | TRBJ2-1 | . | . | TRBV2
TGTGCCAGCAGCTTACAGGGGTTCGATGAGCAGTTCTTC | CASSLQGFDEQFF | 13 | TRBJ2-1 | . | . | TRBV7-9
TGCGCCAGCAGCCTGGACAGGGTTAAAGAAAAACTGTTTTTT | CASSLDRVKEKLFF | 14 | TRBJ1-4 | TRBD1 | once | TRBV5-1
TGTGCCAGCAGCTTAGGGGAGGGCAATGAGCAGTTCTTC | CASSLGEGNEQFF | 13 | TRBJ2-1 | TRBD2 | . | TRBV11-3
TGTGCCAGCAGCCAAGACCTTGGCGGGAGAGACGAGCAGTACTTC | CASSQDLGGRDEQYF | 15 | TRBJ2-7 | TRBD2 | . | TRBV4-2
TGTGCCAGCAGCTTAAGGGGAGGGAGGCTCTCTGGGGCCAACGTCCTGACTTTC | CASSLRGGRLSGANVLTF | 18 | TRBJ2-6 | TRBD2 | many | TRBV11-2
TGTGCCATTTCCGGTGATGCCTACAATGAGCAGTTCTTC | CAISGDAYNEQFF | 13 | TRBJ2-1 | . | . | TRBV28
TGTGCCAGCAGCTCCAATCTAGCGGGAGGTCTCAATACGCAGTATTTT | CASSSNLAGGLNTQYF | 16 | TRBJ2-3 | TRBD2 | once | TRBV7-2
TGTGCCAGTAGTCGGTCGCAGGGGGCGGCAAATGGCTACACCTTC | CASSRSQGAANGYTF | 15 | TRBJ1-2 | TRBD1 | . | TRBV19
TGTGCCATCAGAGGGGGACAGGGAGGTTTTGAAGCTTTCTTT | CAIRGGQGGFEAFF | 14 | TRBJ1-1 | TRBD1 | . | TRBV10-3
TGCGCCAGCCAAAAGGTTAGCGGGACGTTTCTGGAGACCCAGTACTTC | CASQKVSGTFLETQYF | 16 | TRBJ2-5 | TRBD2 | once | TRBV5-1
TGTGCCAGCAGCCCCGGGACTAGCGGGAGACGGGAGCAGTTCTTC | CASSPGTSGRREQFF | 15 | TRBJ2-1 | TRBD2 | few | TRBV14
TGTGCCAGCTCACTTGGACTAGAAGAGACCCAGTACTTC | CASSLGLEETQYF | 13 | TRBJ2-5 | TRBD2 | . | TRBV18
TGTGCCAGCAGCTTGGGGGGGTCAAGGACCCCCAACTATGGCTACACCTTC | CASSLGGSRTPNYGYTF | 17 | TRBJ1-2 | . | . | TRBV5-5